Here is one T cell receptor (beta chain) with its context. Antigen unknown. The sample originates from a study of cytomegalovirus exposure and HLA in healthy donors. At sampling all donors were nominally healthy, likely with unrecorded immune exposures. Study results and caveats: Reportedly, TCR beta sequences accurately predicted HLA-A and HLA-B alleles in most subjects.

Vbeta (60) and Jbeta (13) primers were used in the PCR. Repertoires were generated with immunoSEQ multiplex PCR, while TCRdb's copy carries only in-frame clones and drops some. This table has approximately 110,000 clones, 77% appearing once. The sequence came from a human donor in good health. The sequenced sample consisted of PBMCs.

The CDR3 nucleotides read TGTGCTAGTGGTTCCCCCACTTCCGCGGGAGTTGACAATGAGCAGTTCTTC. This encodes CASGSPTSAGVDNEQFF. This rearrangement joins TRBV12-5 to TRBJ2-1, with 7 bases lining up with TRBD2. This CDR3 region has 17 residues. Germline V gene sequence: CDR1 LGHNT, CDR2 FRNRAP. V dropped 4 bases and J dropped 5; count of bases not matched to a gene: 14.